This T cell receptor beta chain is from a study of metastatic and nonmetastatic thyroid tumors. All patients reached thyroid surgery having received no treatment beforehand. From germline, CDR1 is SGHRS and CDR2 YFSETQ. The CDR3 is 14 residues long. Trimming removed 4 bases from V and 6 bases from J, with 14 bases in between. TCRdb re-called the PCR reads through MiXCR. The sample yields 30,000 or so clones, about 31% seen once. This TCR was recovered from a female donor with papillary thyroid cancer or a benign thyroid nodule (not recorded which). Some clones in this sample may be carry-over from other donors' samples. The sequenced sample consisted of blood. The chain links TRBV5-1 to TRBJ1-5; D may be TRBD1 (5 bases). The CDR3 is CASSREPGPQPQHF. The CDR3 DNA follows: TGCGCCAGCAGCCGAGAGCCGGGGCCTCAGCCCCAGCATTTT. The full variable domain, completed using reference TRBV5-1 and TRBJ1-5, is KAGVTQTPRYLIKTRGQQVTLSCSPISGHRSVSWYQQTPGQGLQFLFEYFSETQRNKGNFPGRFSGRQFSNSRSEMNVSTLELGDSALYLCASSREPGPQPQHFGDGTRLSIL.